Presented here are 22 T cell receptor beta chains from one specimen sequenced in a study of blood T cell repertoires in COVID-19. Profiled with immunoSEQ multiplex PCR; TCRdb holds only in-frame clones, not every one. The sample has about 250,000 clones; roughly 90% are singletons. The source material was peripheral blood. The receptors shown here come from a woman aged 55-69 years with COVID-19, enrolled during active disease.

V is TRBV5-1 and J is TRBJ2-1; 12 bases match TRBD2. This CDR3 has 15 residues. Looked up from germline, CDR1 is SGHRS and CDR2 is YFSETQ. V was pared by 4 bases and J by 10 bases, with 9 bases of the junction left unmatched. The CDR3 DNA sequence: TGCGCCAGCAGCGCCGGCCCCGGACTAGCGGGGGAGCAGTTCTTC. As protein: CASSAGPGLAGEQFF.

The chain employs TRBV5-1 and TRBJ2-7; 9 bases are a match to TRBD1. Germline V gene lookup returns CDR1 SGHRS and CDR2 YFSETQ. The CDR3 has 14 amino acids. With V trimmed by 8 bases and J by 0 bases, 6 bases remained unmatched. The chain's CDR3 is CASKGQGNSYEQYF. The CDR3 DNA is TGCGCCAGTAAGGGACAGGGTAACTCCTACGAGCAGTACTTC.

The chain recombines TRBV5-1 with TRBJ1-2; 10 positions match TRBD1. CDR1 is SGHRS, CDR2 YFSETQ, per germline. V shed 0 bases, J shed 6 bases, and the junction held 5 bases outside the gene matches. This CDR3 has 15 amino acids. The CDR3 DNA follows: TGCGCCAGCAGCTTGGTTGACAGGGGGCAGAATGGCTACACCTTC. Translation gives CASSLVDRGQNGYTF.

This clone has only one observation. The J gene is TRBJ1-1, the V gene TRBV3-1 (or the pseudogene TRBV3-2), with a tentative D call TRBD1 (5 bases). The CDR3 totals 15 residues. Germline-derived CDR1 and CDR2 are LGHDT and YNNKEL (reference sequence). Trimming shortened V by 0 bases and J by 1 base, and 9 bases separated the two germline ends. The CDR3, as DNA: TGTGCCAGCAGCCAAGATGGGGGGAGGAACACTGAAGCTTTCTTT. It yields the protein CASSQDGGRNTEAFF.

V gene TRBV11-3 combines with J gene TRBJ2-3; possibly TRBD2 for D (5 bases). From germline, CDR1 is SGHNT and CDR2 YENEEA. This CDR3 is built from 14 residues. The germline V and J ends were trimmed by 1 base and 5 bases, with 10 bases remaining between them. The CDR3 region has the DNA TGTGCCAGCAGCTTAGGGAGGAAGGAAGATACGCAGTATTTT. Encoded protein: CASSLGRKEDTQYF. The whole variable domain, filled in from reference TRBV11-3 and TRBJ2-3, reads EAGVVQSPRYKIIEKKQPVAFWCNPISGHNTLYWYLQNLGQGPELLIRYENEEAVDDSQLPKDRFSAERLKGVDSTLKIQPAELGDSAVYLCASSLGRKEDTQYFGPGTRLTVL.

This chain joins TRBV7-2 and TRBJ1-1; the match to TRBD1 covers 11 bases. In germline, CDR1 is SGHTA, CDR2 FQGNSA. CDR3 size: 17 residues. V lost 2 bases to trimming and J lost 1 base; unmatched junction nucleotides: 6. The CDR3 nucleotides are TGTGCCAGCAGCTTAAGGACAGGGGGCGCGGGGAACACTGAAGCTTTCTTT. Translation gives CASSLRTGGAGNTEAFF.

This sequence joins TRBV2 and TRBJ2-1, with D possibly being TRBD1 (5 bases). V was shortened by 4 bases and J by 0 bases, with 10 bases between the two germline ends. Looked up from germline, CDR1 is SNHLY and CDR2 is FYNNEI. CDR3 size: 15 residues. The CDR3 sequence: CASSGQSISYNEQFF. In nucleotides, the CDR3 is TGTGCCAGCAGTGGACAGTCGATCTCCTACAATGAGCAGTTCTTC. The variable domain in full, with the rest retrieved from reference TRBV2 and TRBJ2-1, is EPEVTQTPSHQVTQMGQEVILRCVPISNHLYFYWYRQILGQKVEFLVSFYNNEISEKSEIFDDQFSVERPDGSNFTLKIRSTKLEDSAMYFCASSGQSISYNEQFFGPGTRLTVL.

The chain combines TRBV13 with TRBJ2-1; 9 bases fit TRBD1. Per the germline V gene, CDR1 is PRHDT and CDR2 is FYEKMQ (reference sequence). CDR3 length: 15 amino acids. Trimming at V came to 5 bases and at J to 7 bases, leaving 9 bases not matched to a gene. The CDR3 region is CASSLTGTGRNEQFF. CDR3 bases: TGTGCCAGCAGCCTAACCGGGACAGGGCGTAATGAGCAGTTCTTC.

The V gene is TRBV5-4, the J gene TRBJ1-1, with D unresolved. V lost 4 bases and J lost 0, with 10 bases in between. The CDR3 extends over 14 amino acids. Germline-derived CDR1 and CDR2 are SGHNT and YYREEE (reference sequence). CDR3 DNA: TGTGCCAGCAGCGTCAAAACTCTGAACACTGAAGCTTTCTTT. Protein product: CASSVKTLNTEAFF.

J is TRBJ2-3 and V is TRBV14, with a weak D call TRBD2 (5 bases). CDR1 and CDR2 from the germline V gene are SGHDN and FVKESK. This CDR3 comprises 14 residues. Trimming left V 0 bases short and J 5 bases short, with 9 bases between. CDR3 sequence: CASSQDIGGDTQYF. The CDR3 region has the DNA TGTGCCAGCAGCCAAGATATAGGAGGAGATACGCAGTATTTT.

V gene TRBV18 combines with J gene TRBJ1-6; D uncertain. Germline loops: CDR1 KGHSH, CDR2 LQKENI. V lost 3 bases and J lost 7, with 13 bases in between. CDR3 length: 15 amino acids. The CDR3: CASSPYTLQNSPLHF. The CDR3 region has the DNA TGTGCCAGCTCACCGTATACCCTCCAGAATTCACCCCTCCACTTT.

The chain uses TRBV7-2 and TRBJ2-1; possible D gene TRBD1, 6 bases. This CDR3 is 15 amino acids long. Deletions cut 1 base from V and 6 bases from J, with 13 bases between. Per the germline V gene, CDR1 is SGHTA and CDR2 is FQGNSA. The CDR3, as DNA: TGTGCCAGCAGCTTAGGAGGGGGACAAGCCAATGAGCAGTTCTTC. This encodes CASSLGGGQANEQFF. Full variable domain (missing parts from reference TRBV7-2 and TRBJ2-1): GAGVSQSPSNKVTEKGKDVELRCDPISGHTALYWYRQSLGQGLEFLIYFQGNSAPDKSGLPSDRFSAERTGGSVSTLTIQRTQQEDSAVYLCASSLGGGQANEQFFGPGTRLTVL.

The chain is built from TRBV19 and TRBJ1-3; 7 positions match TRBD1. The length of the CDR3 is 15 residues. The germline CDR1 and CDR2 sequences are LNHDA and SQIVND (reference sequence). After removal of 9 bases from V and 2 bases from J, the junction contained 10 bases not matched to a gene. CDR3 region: CASKETGSAGNTIYF. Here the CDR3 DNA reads TGTGCCAGCAAAGAGACAGGGAGCGCTGGAAACACCATATATTTT.

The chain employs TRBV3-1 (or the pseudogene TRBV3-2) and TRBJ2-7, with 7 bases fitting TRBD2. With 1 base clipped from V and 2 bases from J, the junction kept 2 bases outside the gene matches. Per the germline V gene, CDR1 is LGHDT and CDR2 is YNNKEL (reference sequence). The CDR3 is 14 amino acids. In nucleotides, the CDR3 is TGTGCCAGCAGCCAAGGGGGGGGAGCCTACGAGCAGTACTTC. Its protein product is CASSQGGGAYEQYF.

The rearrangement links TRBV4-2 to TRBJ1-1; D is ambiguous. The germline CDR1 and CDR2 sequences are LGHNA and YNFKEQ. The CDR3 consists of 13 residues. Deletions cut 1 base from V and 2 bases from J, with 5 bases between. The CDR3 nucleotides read TGTGCCAGCAGCCAAGCGGGTAACACTGAAGCTTTCTTT. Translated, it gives CASSQAGNTEAFF.

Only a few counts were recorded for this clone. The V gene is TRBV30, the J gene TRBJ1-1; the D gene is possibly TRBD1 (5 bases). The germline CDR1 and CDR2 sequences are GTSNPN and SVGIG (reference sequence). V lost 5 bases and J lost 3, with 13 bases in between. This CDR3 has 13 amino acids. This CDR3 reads CAWDGQAYTEAFF. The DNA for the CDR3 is TGTGCCTGGGATGGACAAGCCTACACTGAAGCTTTCTTT.

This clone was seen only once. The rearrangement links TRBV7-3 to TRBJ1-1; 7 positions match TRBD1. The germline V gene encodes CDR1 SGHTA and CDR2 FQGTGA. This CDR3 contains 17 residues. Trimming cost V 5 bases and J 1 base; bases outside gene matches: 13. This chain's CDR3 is CASSRDRVGGENTEAFF. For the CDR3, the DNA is TGTGCCAGCAGCAGAGACAGGGTTGGAGGGGAGAACACTGAAGCTTTCTTT.

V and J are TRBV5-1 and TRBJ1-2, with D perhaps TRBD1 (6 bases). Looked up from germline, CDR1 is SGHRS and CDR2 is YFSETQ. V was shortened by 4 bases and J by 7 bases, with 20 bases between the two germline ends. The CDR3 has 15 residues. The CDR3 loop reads CASSPPGDQIPGYTF. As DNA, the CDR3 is TGCGCCAGCAGCCCACCAGGGGACCAGATACCTGGCTACACCTTC.

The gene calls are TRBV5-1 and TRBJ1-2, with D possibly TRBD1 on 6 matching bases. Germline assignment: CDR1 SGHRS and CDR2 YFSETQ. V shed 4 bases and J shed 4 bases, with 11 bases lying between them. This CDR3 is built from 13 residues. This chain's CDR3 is CASSLGQRYGYTF. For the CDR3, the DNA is TGCGCCAGCAGCCTCGGACAGCGCTATGGCTACACCTTC.

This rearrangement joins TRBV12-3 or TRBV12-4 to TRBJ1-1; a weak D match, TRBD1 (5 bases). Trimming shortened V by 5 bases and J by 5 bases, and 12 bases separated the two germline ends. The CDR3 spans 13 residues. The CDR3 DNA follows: TGTGCCAGCAGTCGAACCACAGGAACTGAAGCTTTCTTT. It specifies CASSRTTGTEAFF.

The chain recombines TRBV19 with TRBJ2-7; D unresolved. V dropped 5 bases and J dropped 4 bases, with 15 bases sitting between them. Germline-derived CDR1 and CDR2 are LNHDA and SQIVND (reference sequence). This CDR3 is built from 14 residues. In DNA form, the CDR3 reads TGTGCCAGTAGTCTCAACCGTCTCGGGTACGAGCAGTACTTC. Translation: CASSLNRLGYEQYF.

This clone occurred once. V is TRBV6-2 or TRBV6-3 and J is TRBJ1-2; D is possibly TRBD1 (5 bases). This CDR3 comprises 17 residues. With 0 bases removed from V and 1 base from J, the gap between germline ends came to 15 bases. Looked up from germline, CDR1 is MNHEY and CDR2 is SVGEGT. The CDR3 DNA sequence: TGTGCCAGCAGTTACTCGATCGACAGAACGCTTAACTATGGCTACACCTTC. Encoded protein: CASSYSIDRTLNYGYTF.